One sample yielded the 23 T cell receptor beta chains listed below, sequenced in a study of vaccination and CD4 T cells after COVID-19. Treatment meaning: approximately 11-day PBMC culture with coronavirus spike peptide pools or control peptides (ViraFEST assay). Sequenced with the Oncomine TCR Beta short-read assay was DNA taken from cultured CD4+ T cells. TCRdb recomputed calls from the PCR reads with MiXCR, one row per CDR3 protein. The top ten clones hold around 18% of a sample with about 12,000 distinct CDR3 sequences, about 50% of them seen once. Their target antigens are unknown. Sequenced: CD4+ T cells from blood, cultured in vitro. These receptors came from a human donor who had recovered from COVID-19.

This clonotype was picked up a small number of times. The V call is TRBV20-1, the J call TRBJ2-3, with 7 bases identical to TRBD2. Germline V CDR1 and CDR2: DFQATT, SNEGSKA (reference sequence). This CDR3 comprises 15 residues. V shed 3 bases and J 4 bases; nucleotides not matched to a gene: 10. CDR3 bases: TGCAGTGCTAGCCGTGGGAGGGTTAGGTCAGATACGCAGTATTTT. This gives the protein CSASRGRVRSDTQYF.

The V gene is TRBV12-3 or TRBV12-4, the J gene TRBJ2-7, with D unclear. The CDR3 spans 11 residues. Between the trimmed V and J ends, which lost 4 bases and 4 bases, there was a span of 5 bases. CDR3 in DNA: TGTGCCAGCAGTTCTTTTTACGAGCAGTACTTC. Protein: CASSSFYEQYF.

This chain connects TRBV7-2 to TRBJ2-3, with D possibly TRBD2 on 6 matching bases. Germline CDR1 reads SGHTA; CDR2 reads FQGNSA. V lost 5 bases, J lost 0 bases, and 12 bases lay in between. CDR3 length equals 15 residues. CDR3 in amino acids: CASSRGGGSTDTQYF. DNA for the CDR3: TGTGCCAGCAGCAGGGGAGGCGGTAGCACAGATACGCAGTATTTT.

V and J are TRBV6-1 and TRBJ1-4; the D is unclear. The CDR3 spans 14 residues. Trimming left V 6 bases short and J 4 bases short, with 12 bases between. CDR1 is MNHNS and CDR2 is SASEGT in the germline V gene. CDR3 sequence reads: CASRPWSHNEKLFF. CDR3 DNA: TGTGCCAGCAGACCTTGGTCCCATAATGAAAAACTGTTTTTT.

The chain carries TRBV5-4 and TRBJ2-5; the D call may be TRBD1 or TRBD2 (6 bases each). The length of the CDR3 is 15 residues. The V gene's germline CDR1 is SGHNT and CDR2 YYREEE (reference sequence). Deletions cut 4 bases from V and 5 bases from J, with 18 bases between. The CDR3 nucleotides are TGTGCCAGCAGCATCCAACTAGGAGGGGGGGAGACCCAGTACTTC. Translated, it gives CASSIQLGGGETQYF.

This clonotype has a handful of counts. The chain employs TRBV6-2 or TRBV6-3 and TRBJ2-4, with unresolved D. Trimming stripped 5 bases from V and 8 bases from J, with 16 bases between. CDR1 is MNHEY and CDR2 is SVGEGT in the germline V gene. The CDR3 runs to 14 residues. The CDR3 DNA follows: TGTGCCAGCAGTGCGATTAGGGCAAAACACATTCAGTACTTC. Translating gives CASSAIRAKHIQYF.

This clonotype turned up a few times. V gene TRBV20-1 combines with J gene TRBJ2-3; 11 bases are shared with TRBD1. This CDR3 has 14 amino acids. In germline, CDR1 is DFQATT, CDR2 SNEGSKA (reference sequence). The junction had 3 bases not matched to a gene; V was cut back by 6 bases and J by 1 base. The CDR3 DNA follows: TGCAGTGCCCGGGGACAGGGGGGCACAGATACGCAGTATTTT. Residues: CSARGQGGTDTQYF.

This rearrangement joins TRBV7-9 to TRBJ1-1; D call uncertain. The CDR3 has 12 amino acids. From germline, CDR1 is SEHNR and CDR2 FQNEAQ (reference sequence). Trimming left V 2 bases short and J 5 bases short, with 6 bases between. CDR3 loop: CASSLSLTEAFF. CDR3 bases: TGTGCCAGCAGCTTATCTCTGACTGAAGCTTTCTTT.

V and J are TRBV20-1 and TRBJ1-5; D is undetermined. Trimming shortened V by 3 bases and J by 1 base, and 13 bases separated the two germline ends. The CDR3 totals 15 residues. From germline, CDR1 is DFQATT and CDR2 SNEGSKA (reference sequence). The CDR3 DNA is TGCAGTGCTAGTACAGCCCGAGGCAGCAATCAGCCCCAGCATTTT. It codes for CSASTARGSNQPQHF.

The chain couples TRBV7-3 to TRBJ2-1; maybe TRBD2 (6 bases). This CDR3 is 16 amino acids long. Germline CDR1 is SGHTA and CDR2 is FQGTGA. V was cut by 5 bases and J by 3 bases, with 17 bases left in between. CDR3 bases: TGTGCCAGCAGCCTCCGCGGGGAAGGCCTCTACAATGAGCAGTTCTTC. This codes for CASSLRGEGLYNEQFF.

J is TRBJ2-3 and V is TRBV7-2, with D hard to call. The CDR3 runs 14 residues. Germline assignment: CDR1 SGHTA and CDR2 FQGNSA. V lost 3 bases and J 4 bases, leaving 11 bases between the germline ends. The CDR3 DNA sequence: TGTGCCAGCAGCTTTTCTAGTGGGGCAGATACGCAGTATTTT. Protein: CASSFSSGADTQYF.

Note on this clonotype: Mismatch with germline at one junction end may stem from a read error. The rearrangement uses TRBV6-1 and TRBJ1-5; no clear D gene. Germline-derived CDR1 and CDR2 are MNHNS and SASEGT. This CDR3 is built from 13 residues. This CDR3 is CASRERGNQPQHF. CDR3 nucleotides: TGCGCCAGCAGAGAACGGGGAAATCAGCCCCAGCATTTT.

The chain uses TRBV27 and TRBJ2-1; 7 bases are a match to TRBD1. The CDR3 is made up of 11 amino acids. The ends lost 11 bases at V and 3 bases at J; junction bases unmatched: 1. The germline CDR1 and CDR2 sequences are MNHEY and SMNVEV (reference sequence). The CDR3 here is CAQGVYNEQFF. The CDR3 region has the DNA TGTGCCCAGGGGGTCTACAATGAGCAGTTCTTC.

This clonotype was counted between two and nine times. V is TRBV7-2 and J is TRBJ2-5; 7 bases agree with TRBD1. CDR3 length: 16 residues. The V gene's germline CDR1 is SGHTA and CDR2 FQGNSA. With 5 bases clipped from V and 2 bases from J, the junction kept 11 bases outside the gene matches. The CDR3 loop is CASSPLFGTDQETQYF. The CDR3, as DNA: TGTGCCAGCAGCCCTCTTTTTGGGACAGATCAAGAGACCCAGTACTTC.

This chain links TRBV19 with TRBJ2-1, with a tentative D call TRBD1 (5 bases). The CDR3 extends over 14 amino acids. Trimming removed 1 base at V and 9 bases at J, with 13 bases between. CDR1 is LNHDA, CDR2 SQIVND, per germline (reference sequence). The CDR3 spells CASSIGGTGGEQFF. The CDR3 coding sequence is TGTGCCAGTAGTATAGGGGGAACAGGCGGTGAGCAGTTCTTC.

The chain has TRBV5-4 and TRBJ2-7; D possibly matches TRBD1 or TRBD2 (5 bases each). Trimming took off 4 bases at V and 6 bases at J, with 8 bases between the two ends. The length of the CDR3 is 11 residues. Germline values: CDR1 SGHNT, CDR2 YYREEE (reference sequence). The CDR3 DNA reads TGTGCCAGCAGCGGGACGAGCGAGCAGTACTTC. Translating gives CASSGTSEQYF. The whole variable domain, filled in from reference TRBV5-4 and TRBJ2-7, reads ETGVTQSPTHLIKTRGQQVTLRCSSQSGHNTVSWYQQALGQGPQFIFQYYREEENGRGNFPPRFSGLQFPNYSSELNVNALELDDSALYLCASSGTSEQYFGPGTRLTVT.

Turning to this clonotype: A read error may account for a junction end that differs from germline. The V gene is TRBV27, the J gene TRBJ1-6; D may be TRBD1 (6 bases). Germline V CDR1 and CDR2: MNHEY, SMNVEV (reference sequence). The CDR3 runs to 17 residues. The CDR3 sequence: CTSSQRGGRDNNSPLHF. CDR3 coding DNA: TGTACCAGCAGTCAAAGGGGGGGCAGGGACAATAATTCACCCCTCCACTTT.

This clonotype was seen a few times. The V and J genes are TRBV7-9 and TRBJ1-1, with D possibly TRBD1 on 6 matching bases. The CDR3 extends over 14 amino acids. Germline loops: CDR1 SEHNR, CDR2 FQNEAQ (reference sequence). Trimming stripped 3 bases from V and 6 bases from J, with 14 bases between. The CDR3 region is CASSFSQGPSEAFF. As DNA, the CDR3 is TGTGCCAGCAGCTTCTCCCAGGGGCCCTCTGAAGCTTTCTTT.

The chain couples TRBV4-2 to TRBJ2-5; 7 nucleotides align to TRBD1. The V and J ends lost 5 bases and 4 bases, in that order; junction bases with no gene match: 7. CDR3 length: 14 residues. The germline V gene has CDR1 LGHNA and CDR2 YNFKEQ. Written as DNA, the CDR3 is TGTGCCAGCAGCTTGGACAGGTGGAGAGAGACCCAGTACTTC. This encodes CASSLDRWRETQYF.

The rearrangement links TRBV6-5 to TRBJ2-1; 13 bases fit TRBD2. The CDR3 contains 19 residues. V lost 3 bases and J lost 5; bases outside the gene matches: 13. Germline CDR1 MNHEY, CDR2 SVGAGI. CDR3 bases: TGTGCCAGCAGTTATCCTACCTTCCGGACTAGCGGGAGCCACAATGAGCAGTTCTTC. This translates into CASSYPTFRTSGSHNEQFF.

In DNA, the CDR3 is TGCGCCAGCAGCCCCGGGGCAGCACAAGCCTCTGGGGCCAACGTCCTGACTTTC. Encoded protein: CASSPGAAQASGANVLTF. This rearrangement joins TRBV5-1 to TRBJ2-6; D possibly matches TRBD1 or TRBD2 (5 bases each). Germline V lookup: CDR1 SGHRS, CDR2 YFSETQ. The length of the CDR3 is 18 residues. The V and J ends lost 4 bases and 0 bases respectively, with 17 bases between them.

This rearrangement joins TRBV24-1 to TRBJ1-2, with a weak D call TRBD1 (6 bases). Germline V gene sequence: CDR1 KGHDR, CDR2 SFDVKD. CDR3 length equals 13 residues. V dropped 5 bases and J dropped 4 bases, with 10 bases sitting between them. CDR3 sequence: CATSAGGAYGYTF. The DNA of the CDR3 is TGTGCCACCAGTGCGGGGGGGGCCTATGGCTACACCTTC.

The chain has TRBV20-1 and TRBJ2-1; 9 bases line up with TRBD2. The trim removed 0 bases at V and 2 bases at J, leaving 5 bases unmatched. The CDR3 is 16 residues long. CDR1 and CDR2 from the germline V gene are DFQATT and SNEGSKA (reference sequence). CDR3 nucleotide sequence: TGCAGTGCTAGAGATCGTTTAGCGGGAGCCTACAATGAGCAGTTCTTC. It yields the protein CSARDRLAGAYNEQFF.